One sample yielded the 23 T cell receptor beta chains listed below, sequenced in a study of cytomegalovirus exposure and HLA in healthy donors. The PCR used 60 Vbeta and 13 Jbeta primers. Libraries were prepared by immunoSEQ multiplex PCR; TCRdb keeps only in-frame clonotypes and omits some of them. The sample has under 200,000 clones, approximately 80% seen once. The sequencing sample was made of PBMCs. The receptors were gathered from a woman aged 25 to 39 in good health and CMV-seropositive.

The chain links TRBV18 to TRBJ1-1, with no clear D. CDR1 is KGHSH, CDR2 LQKENI, per germline. The CDR3 is made up of 14 amino acids. V was shortened by 6 bases and J by 1 base, with 12 bases between the two germline ends. The CDR3 coding sequence is TGTGCCAGCTCCCAAGACCGGAGGAACACTGAAGCTTTCTTT. Its protein is CASSQDRRNTEAFF.

This clone appeared once. J is TRBJ2-7 and V is TRBV5-1; the match to TRBD2 covers 10 bases. J gave up 2 bases and V 3 bases, and 8 bases lay outside the gene matches. CDR1 and CDR2 from the germline V gene are SGHRS and YFSETQ. This CDR3 is 16 amino acids long. CDR3 residues: CASSSGGTSAAYEQYF. The CDR3 DNA reads as TGCGCCAGCAGCTCGGGGGGGACTAGCGCCGCCTACGAGCAGTACTTC.

This chain connects TRBV28 to TRBJ2-7; tentatively, D is TRBD1 (6 bases). V gave up 6 bases and J gave up 3 bases, with 18 bases separating them. From germline, CDR1 is MDHEN and CDR2 SYDVKM. The CDR3 consists of 15 residues. The CDR3 region is CASSQPGALVYEQYF. CDR3 bases: TGTGCCAGCAGCCAGCCAGGGGCCTTAGTCTACGAGCAGTACTTC.

This chain connects TRBV18 to TRBJ1-1; TRBD1 agrees at 7 bases. CDR3 length equals 15 residues. Trimming took 2 bases from V and 1 from J; bases not matched to a gene: 4. Germline-derived CDR1 and CDR2 are KGHSH and LQKENI. CDR3 sequence: CASSPLDRANTEAFF. The CDR3 region has the DNA TGTGCCAGCTCACCATTAGACAGGGCGAACACTGAAGCTTTCTTT.

The rearrangement joins TRBV28 to TRBJ2-3; D gene uncertain. This CDR3 contains 14 residues. Germline assignment: CDR1 MDHEN and CDR2 SYDVKM. V was pared by 3 bases and J by 4 bases, with 11 bases between. As DNA, the CDR3 is TGTGCCAGCAGTTTCGGAACACGGGCAGATACGCAGTATTTT. Its protein product is CASSFGTRADTQYF. The full variable domain, rest sourced from reference TRBV28 and TRBJ2-3, is DVKVTQSSRYLVKRTGEKVFLECVQDMDHENMFWYRQDPGLGLRLIYFSYDVKMKEKGDIPEGYSVSREKKERFSLILESASTNQTSMYLCASSFGTRADTQYFGPGTRLTVL.

This clone was recorded once. The chain joins TRBV30 to TRBJ1-5; the match to TRBD1 covers 9 bases. The junction had 7 bases not matched to a gene; V was cut back by 1 base and J by 6 bases. The CDR3 contains 15 residues. CDR1 and CDR2 from the germline V gene are GTSNPN and SVGIG (reference sequence). In DNA form, the CDR3 reads TGTGCCTGGAGTGGGGGACAGGGAGTGAGTCAGCCCCAGCATTTT. It codes for CAWSGGQGVSQPQHF.

This chain joins TRBV7-9 and TRBJ1-3, with TRBD1 matching 10 bases. This CDR3 is built from 16 residues. Germline CDR1 and CDR2: SEHNR and FQNEAQ (reference sequence). Germline trimming cut 3 bases from V and 2 bases from J; bases unmatched to any gene: 4. This CDR3 reads CASSFTGTGAGNTIYF. In nucleotides, the CDR3 is TGTGCCAGCAGCTTCACCGGGACAGGGGCTGGAAACACCATATATTTT.

The rearrangement links TRBV7-2 to TRBJ2-5; 7 nucleotides line up with TRBD2. Trimming removed 0 bases from V and 4 bases from J; junction bases left unmatched: 8. The CDR3 covers 16 residues. CDR1 is SGHTA, CDR2 FQGNSA, per germline. The CDR3 DNA follows: TGTGCCAGCAGCTTAGCGGTGACGGGAGGCGGAGAGACCCAGTACTTC. It translates to CASSLAVTGGGETQYF.

J is TRBJ2-7 and V is TRBV7-6, with 8 bases aligning to TRBD2. V lost 1 base to trimming and J lost 2 bases; unmatched junction nucleotides: 4. Germline loops: CDR1 SGHVS, CDR2 FNYEAQ. The CDR3 has 15 residues. CDR3 nucleotide sequence: TGTGCCAGCAGCTTAGAGGGCGGGAGGACCTACGAGCAGTACTTC. Translating gives CASSLEGGRTYEQYF.

This chain uses TRBV10-3 with TRBJ2-3, with D possibly being TRBD1 (8 bases). The CDR3 runs 14 residues. V lost 6 bases and J lost 5, with 15 bases in between. The germline CDR1 and CDR2 sequences are ENHRY and SYGVKD. The CDR3 sequence is CAISQGGTGDTQYF. In nucleotides, the CDR3 is TGTGCCATCAGCCAGGGGGGGACAGGAGATACGCAGTATTTT.

The chain has TRBV13 and TRBJ2-7; D remains ambiguous. The CDR3 is made up of 13 amino acids. Germline assignment: CDR1 PRHDT and CDR2 FYEKMQ (reference sequence). Deletions cut 1 base from V and 2 bases from J, with 6 bases between. The CDR3 DNA reads TGTGCCAGCAGCTTAGCTTTAACCTACGAGCAGTACTTC. It translates to CASSLALTYEQYF.

The chain has TRBV25-1 and TRBJ1-1, with TRBD1 matching over 7 bases. The CDR3 length is 12 residues. With 4 bases clipped from V and 7 bases from J, the junction kept 3 bases outside the gene matches. Germline values: CDR1 MGHDK, CDR2 SYGVNS. The CDR3 region has the DNA TGTGCCAGCAGTGCCTGGGACAGTGAAGCTTTCTTT. Protein: CASSAWDSEAFF.

The chain has TRBV25-1 and TRBJ2-1, with 7 bases aligning to TRBD2. Germline-derived CDR1 and CDR2 are MGHDK and SYGVNS. V gave up 4 bases and J gave up 7 bases; unmatched junction bases: 19. CDR3 size: 18 residues. The CDR3 coding sequence is TGTGCCAGCAGTGCAAGACGGGGGGAGGGTACCCTCGTAAATGAGCAGTTCTTC. This encodes CASSARRGEGTLVNEQFF.

CDR3 sequence reads: CASSFGLAGGPYNEQFF. The DNA of the CDR3 is TGCGCCAGCAGCTTCGGCCTAGCGGGAGGCCCCTACAATGAGCAGTTCTTC. The V call is TRBV5-1, the J call TRBJ2-1; TRBD2 matches 11 bases. In germline, CDR1 is SGHRS, CDR2 YFSETQ. This CDR3 contains 17 residues. After removal of 2 bases from V and 2 bases from J, the junction contained 6 bases not matched to a gene.

V is TRBV7-9 and J is TRBJ1-6; D is undetermined. The CDR3 is 13 amino acids. V dropped 8 bases and J dropped 0 bases, with 5 bases sitting between them. The V gene's germline CDR1 is SEHNR and CDR2 FQNEAQ (reference sequence). The CDR3 protein is CASVSSYNSPLHF. In nucleotides, the CDR3 is TGTGCCAGCGTTAGCTCCTATAATTCACCCCTCCACTTT.

The chain recombines TRBV13 with TRBJ2-1; 9 bases match TRBD2. The CDR3 runs 16 residues. Germline CDR1 is PRHDT and CDR2 is FYEKMQ (reference sequence). Trimming cost V 4 bases and J 8 bases; bases outside gene matches: 12. The CDR3 DNA is TGTGCCAGCAGCTCATTTCTTGCGGGGGGGTTTGATGAGCAGTTCTTC. Its protein is CASSSFLAGGFDEQFF.

The chain combines TRBV4-3 with TRBJ2-1, with 7 nucleotides matching TRBD2. The CDR3 extends over 16 amino acids. The germline CDR1 and CDR2 sequences are LGHNA and YSLEER. Trimming at V came to 0 bases and at J to 6 bases, leaving 8 bases not matched to a gene. The CDR3 reads CASSQDGGSLFNEQFF. Here the CDR3 DNA reads TGCGCCAGCAGCCAAGATGGCGGGAGCCTCTTCAATGAGCAGTTCTTC.

There are a few counts of this clone. The chain employs TRBV7-9 and TRBJ1-2, with TRBD1 matching over 10 bases. The trim removed 5 bases at V and 7 bases at J, leaving 7 bases unmatched. The length of the CDR3 is 14 residues. The germline gives CDR1 SEHNR, CDR2 FQNEAQ (reference sequence). The CDR3 sequence: CASSVLTGGGGYTF. The CDR3 DNA reads TGTGCCAGCAGCGTTCTGACAGGGGGCGGTGGCTACACCTTC.

This clone occurred a few times. V is TRBV7-9 and J is TRBJ2-3, with 7 nucleotides matching TRBD2. CDR1 is SEHNR and CDR2 is FQNEAQ in the germline V gene (reference sequence). The V segment lost 2 bases and the J segment 0 bases; nucleotides outside the gene matches: 2. The CDR3 spans 15 residues. Here the CDR3 DNA reads TGTGCCAGCAGCTTAACTAGCGTTAGCACAGATACGCAGTATTTT. Protein product: CASSLTSVSTDTQYF.

This chain joins TRBV30 and TRBJ1-2; D unresolved. The CDR3 length is 16 residues. Germline-derived CDR1 and CDR2 are GTSNPN and SVGIG (reference sequence). Deletions cut 3 bases from V and 3 bases from J, with 20 bases between. The CDR3 loop reads CAWSVPRHLQDYGYTF. CDR3 bases: TGTGCCTGGAGCGTCCCCCGACATCTCCAGGACTATGGCTACACCTTC.

The V call is TRBV7-2, the J call TRBJ2-5; 14 bases are shared with TRBD2. CDR1 is SGHTA and CDR2 is FQGNSA in the germline V gene. The CDR3 sequence is 19 residues long. With V trimmed by 1 base and J by 0 bases, 7 bases remained unmatched. This CDR3 is CASSLVGGLAGVNQETQYF. In DNA, the CDR3 is TGTGCCAGCAGCTTAGTAGGGGGACTAGCGGGGGTAAACCAAGAGACCCAGTACTTC.

The V call is TRBV28, the J call TRBJ1-2, with TRBD1 matching over 7 bases. CDR1 MDHEN and CDR2 SYDVKM come from the germline V gene. The CDR3 is made up of 13 amino acids. With V trimmed by 9 bases and J by 2 bases, 6 bases remained unmatched. For the CDR3, the DNA is TGTGCCAGTTTAAGGGGGCCAAACTATGGCTACACCTTC. Its translation is CASLRGPNYGYTF.

This clone was seen more than once but under ten times. V is TRBV9 and J is TRBJ2-1; TRBD2 matches at 9 bases. Germline V CDR1 and CDR2: SGDLS, YYNGEE. The CDR3 runs to 15 residues. V lost 1 base to trimming and J lost 6 bases; unmatched junction nucleotides: 5. The chain's CDR3 is CASSVSSGTFNEQFF. The CDR3 region has the DNA TGTGCCAGCAGCGTATCTAGCGGGACGTTCAATGAGCAGTTCTTC.